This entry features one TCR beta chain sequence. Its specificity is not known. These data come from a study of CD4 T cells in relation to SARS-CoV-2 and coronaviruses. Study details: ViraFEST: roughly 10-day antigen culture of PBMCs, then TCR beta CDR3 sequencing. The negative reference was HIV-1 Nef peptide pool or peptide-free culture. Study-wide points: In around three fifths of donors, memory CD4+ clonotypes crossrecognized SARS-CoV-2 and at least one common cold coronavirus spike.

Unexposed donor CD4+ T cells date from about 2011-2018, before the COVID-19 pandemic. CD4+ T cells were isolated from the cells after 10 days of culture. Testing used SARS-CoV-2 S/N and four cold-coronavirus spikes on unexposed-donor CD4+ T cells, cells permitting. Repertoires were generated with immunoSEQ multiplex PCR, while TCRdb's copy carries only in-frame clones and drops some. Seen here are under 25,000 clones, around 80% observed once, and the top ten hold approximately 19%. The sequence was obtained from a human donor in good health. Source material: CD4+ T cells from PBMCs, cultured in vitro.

CDR3 DNA sequence: TGTGCCAGCTCACCACCGGTGACCACAGATACGCAGTATTTT. Translation gives CASSPPVTTDTQYF. The rearrangement uses TRBV18 and TRBJ2-3; D is undetermined. V gave up 0 bases and J gave up 2 bases, with 6 bases separating them. This CDR3 contains 14 residues. CDR1 KGHSH and CDR2 LQKENI come from the germline V gene.